Detailed here is one TCR beta chain. This clone was seen repeatedly, ten times or more. This clone's antigen is unknown. Within one base of it there is no much larger clone, and no base qualities were kept. The CDR3 numbers 14 residues from cysteine through phenylalanine. Only CDR3 DNA is held: 42 bases, read in frame from base 1. Taken from the germline V gene, the CDR1 and CDR2 loops are MNHNS and SASEGT. The V end loses 11 bases and the J end loses 0 bases, and a stretch of 17 bases separates them. The source of the sample is a study of metastatic and nonmetastatic thyroid tumors (dated by TCRdb to the early 2020s). About the investigation overall: The researchers compared repertoires between peripheral blood samples and tumor or nodule tissue samples from patients with malignant or benign thyroid disease.

No treatment had been received by any patient before thyroid surgery. Using T-cell receptor beta sequencing, the researchers looked back retrospectively at clinical samples from patients, gathered between the early 2010s and the late 2010s. Library prep was done by PCR. TCRdb lists the instrument as Illumina HiSeq 4000. The TCR beta-chain CDR3 region of each patient was profiled by high-throughput sequencing. Per the authors' processing: The researchers built a classifier to tell apart papillary thyroid cancer patients with distant metastasis, based on CDR3 differences among clinicopathological groups. The Shannon index was used to measure repertoire diversity, and the Morisita-Horn index was used to measure how similar tumor and blood repertoires were. TCRdb cleaned the public reads at Q25 with fastp, built clones with MiXCR and kept in-frame beta chains. These V and J calls rely on TCRdb rather than the paper's analysis. This sample holds approximately 84,000 clones; about 15% were observed only once. Clones ranked in the top ten supply 3.6% of the sample.

General conclusions and limits of the study: In both blood and tumor samples, TCR beta diversity was reported to be significantly higher in malignant tumors than in benign nodules.

This sequence was found in a female donor with papillary thyroid cancer or a benign thyroid nodule (not recorded which). Some clones in this sample may be carry-over from other donors' samples. Recombination linked TRBV6-1 to TRBJ2-7; a tentative D match to TRBD1 spans 6 bases. What was sequenced was blood. The DNA sequence is TGTGCCGGATCTTTTGACAGGATCTCCTACGAGCAGTACTTC. It codes for CAGSFDRISYEQYF.